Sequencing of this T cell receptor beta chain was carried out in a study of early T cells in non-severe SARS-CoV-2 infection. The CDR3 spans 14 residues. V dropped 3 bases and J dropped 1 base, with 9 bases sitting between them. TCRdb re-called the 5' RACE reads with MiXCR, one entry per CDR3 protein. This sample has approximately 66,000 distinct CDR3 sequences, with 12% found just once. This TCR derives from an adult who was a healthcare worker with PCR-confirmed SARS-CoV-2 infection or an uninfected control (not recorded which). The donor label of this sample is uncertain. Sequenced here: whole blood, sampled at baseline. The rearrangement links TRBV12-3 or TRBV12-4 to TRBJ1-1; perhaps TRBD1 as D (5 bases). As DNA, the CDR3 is TGTGCCAGCAGTTTGGGGGGAAAGAACACTGAAGCTTTCTTT. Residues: CASSLGGKNTEAFF.